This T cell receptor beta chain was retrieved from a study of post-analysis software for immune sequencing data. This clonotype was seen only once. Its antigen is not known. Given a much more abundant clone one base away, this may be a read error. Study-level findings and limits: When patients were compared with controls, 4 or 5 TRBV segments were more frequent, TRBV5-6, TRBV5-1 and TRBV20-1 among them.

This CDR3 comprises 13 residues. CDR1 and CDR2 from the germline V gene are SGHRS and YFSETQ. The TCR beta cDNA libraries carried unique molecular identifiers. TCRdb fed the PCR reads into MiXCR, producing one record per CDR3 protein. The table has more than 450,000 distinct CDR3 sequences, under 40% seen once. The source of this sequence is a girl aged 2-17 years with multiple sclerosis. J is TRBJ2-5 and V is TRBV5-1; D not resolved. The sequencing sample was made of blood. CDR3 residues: CVSSLGHRETQYF. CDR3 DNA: TGCGTCAGCAGCTTGGGTCATAGAGAGACCCAGTACTTC.